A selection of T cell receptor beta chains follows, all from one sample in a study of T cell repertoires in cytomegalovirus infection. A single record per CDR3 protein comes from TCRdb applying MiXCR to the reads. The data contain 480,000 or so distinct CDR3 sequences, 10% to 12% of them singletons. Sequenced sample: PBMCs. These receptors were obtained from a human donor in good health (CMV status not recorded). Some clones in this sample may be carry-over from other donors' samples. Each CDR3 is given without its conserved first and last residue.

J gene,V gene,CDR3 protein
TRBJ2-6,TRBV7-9,ASEAGYYSGANVLT
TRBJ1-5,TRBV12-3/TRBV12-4,ASSFPGQGSHQPQH
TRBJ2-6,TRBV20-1,SAREPGDGANVLT
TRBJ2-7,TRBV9,ASSVGRSSYEQY
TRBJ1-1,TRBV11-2,ASSFSSGLTNTEAF
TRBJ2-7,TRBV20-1,SAGRTSGAYEQY
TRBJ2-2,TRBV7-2,ASSPGSRSMYTGELF
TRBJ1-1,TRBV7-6,ASSPGTGRATEAF
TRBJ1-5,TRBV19,ASRETGTRGNQPQH
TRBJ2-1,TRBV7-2,ASSPQLAGATDEQF
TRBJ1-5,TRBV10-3,AISGQASSTQPQH
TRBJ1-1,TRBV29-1,SAEGLLNTEAF
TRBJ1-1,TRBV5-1,ASSHTSGGKAF
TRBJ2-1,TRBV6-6,ASSYSVSGANEQF
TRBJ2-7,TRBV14,ASSQTLYEQY
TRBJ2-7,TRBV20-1,SARPSGSSYEQY
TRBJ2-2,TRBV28,ASSFTGGANTGELF